The 9 T cell receptor beta chains below come from one sample, sequenced in a study of T cell responses to AZD1222 COVID-19 vaccine. Profiling relied on immunoSEQ multiplex PCR, and the TCRdb table lists in-frame clones only, not all of them. This sample yields 75,000 to 100,000 clones, of which more than 75% are seen a single time; around 3% belongs to the top ten. This specimen consisted of peripheral blood, obtained on day 0 of AZD1222 vaccination. These TCRs come from an adult in good health.

The CDR3 spells CASSLAGGTKYNEQFF. The CDR3, as DNA: TGCGCCAGCAGCTTGGCCGGGGGGACAAAATACAATGAGCAGTTCTTC. The rearrangement joins TRBV5-1 to TRBJ2-1, with a tentative D call TRBD2 (7 bases). Germline-derived CDR1 and CDR2 are SGHRS and YFSETQ. Between the trimmed V and J ends, which lost 0 bases and 4 bases, there was a span of 14 bases. The CDR3 is made up of 16 amino acids.

CDR3 sequence reads: CASSKGARDTGELFF. DNA for the CDR3: TGCGCCAGCAGCAAGGGAGCAAGGGACACCGGGGAGCTGTTTTTT. V is TRBV5-1 and J is TRBJ2-2; D is possibly TRBD2 (5 bases). Germline V gives CDR1 SGHRS, CDR2 YFSETQ. The germline V and J ends were trimmed by 4 bases and 3 bases, with 13 bases remaining between them. The CDR3 consists of 15 residues.

The rearrangement joins TRBV2 to TRBJ2-2; possible D gene TRBD2, 5 bases. From germline, CDR1 is SNHLY and CDR2 FYNNEI. The CDR3 loop spans 15 amino acids. V was trimmed by 8 bases and J by 4 bases, leaving 17 bases between them. This CDR3 is CASEETNLVTGELFF. CDR3 coding DNA: TGTGCCAGCGAGGAGACTAACCTTGTCACCGGGGAGCTGTTTTTT.

The chain combines TRBV6-5 with TRBJ2-5, with D possibly matching TRBD1 (6 bases). CDR3 length: 12 amino acids. Germline V gives CDR1 MNHEY, CDR2 SVGAGI. V was cut by 7 bases and J by 2 bases, with 8 bases left in between. CDR3 in DNA: TGTGCCAGCAAGGGGGATCAAGAGACCCAGTACTTC. This codes for CASKGDQETQYF.

The gene calls are TRBV19 and TRBJ2-7, with a weak D call TRBD2 (6 bases). Germline V gene lookup returns CDR1 LNHDA and CDR2 SQIVND (reference sequence). Deletions cut 3 bases from V and 2 bases from J, with 14 bases between. This CDR3 has 15 residues. CDR3 nucleotide sequence: TGTGCCAGTAGTATTTCCGGGAGAAGTACCTACGAGCAGTACTTC. Translated, it gives CASSISGRSTYEQYF.

V is TRBV7-8 and J is TRBJ1-5, with D uncertain. CDR1 and CDR2 from the germline V gene are SGHVS and FQNEAQ. V lost 5 bases and J 2 bases, leaving 16 bases between the germline ends. The CDR3 consists of 16 residues. This CDR3 reads CASSRVRAMRNQPQHF. The CDR3 DNA reads TGTGCCAGCAGCCGAGTTAGGGCTATGCGCAATCAGCCCCAGCATTTT.

V gene TRBV3-1 (or the pseudogene TRBV3-2) combines with J gene TRBJ1-6; TRBD1 matches at 9 bases. The V segment lost 1 base and the J segment 0 bases; nucleotides outside the gene matches: 4. CDR1 is LGHDT, CDR2 YNNKEL, per germline (reference sequence). The CDR3 runs 18 residues. The CDR3 reads CASSQVGTGSSYNSPLHF. The CDR3 nucleotides read TGTGCCAGCAGCCAAGTCGGGACAGGGAGCTCCTATAATTCACCCCTCCACTTT.

V and J are TRBV20-1 and TRBJ1-5; D is unresolved. The ends were cut back, 3 bases at V and 0 bases at J, with 9 bases in the middle. There are 14 residues in the CDR3. In germline, CDR1 is DFQATT, CDR2 SNEGSKA (reference sequence). DNA of the CDR3: TGCAGTGCTAGTACCGGGCATAGCAATCAGCCCCAGCATTTT. Protein product: CSASTGHSNQPQHF.

The chain recombines TRBV28 with TRBJ1-2; 8 bases are shared with TRBD1. Germline-derived CDR1 and CDR2 are MDHEN and SYDVKM. The J segment lost 1 base and the V segment lost 4 bases, leaving 8 bases of the junction unmatched. The CDR3 length is 16 residues. CDR3 sequence reads: CASSSPVTGVNYGYTF. Written as DNA, the CDR3 is TGTGCCAGCAGTTCCCCCGTGACAGGGGTTAACTATGGCTACACCTTC.